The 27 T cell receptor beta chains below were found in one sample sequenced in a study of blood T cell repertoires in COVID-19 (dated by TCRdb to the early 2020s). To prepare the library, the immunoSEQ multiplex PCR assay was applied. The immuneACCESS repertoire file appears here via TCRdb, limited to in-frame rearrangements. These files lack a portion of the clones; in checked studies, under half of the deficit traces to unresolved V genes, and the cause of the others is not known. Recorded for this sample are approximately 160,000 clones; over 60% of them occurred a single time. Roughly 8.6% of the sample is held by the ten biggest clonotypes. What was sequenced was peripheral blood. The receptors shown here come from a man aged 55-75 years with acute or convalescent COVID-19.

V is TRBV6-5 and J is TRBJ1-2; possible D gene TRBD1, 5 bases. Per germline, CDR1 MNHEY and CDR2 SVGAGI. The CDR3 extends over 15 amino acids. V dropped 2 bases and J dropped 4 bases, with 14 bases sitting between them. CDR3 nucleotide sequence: TGTGCCAGCAGTTACCCGCGCGGGGGGGGCTATGGCTACACCTTC. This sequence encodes CASSYPRGGGYGYTF.

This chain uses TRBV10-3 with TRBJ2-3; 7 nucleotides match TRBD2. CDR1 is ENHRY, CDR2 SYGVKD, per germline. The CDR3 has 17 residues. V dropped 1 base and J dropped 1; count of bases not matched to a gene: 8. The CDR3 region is CAISEFRLAGGTDTQYF. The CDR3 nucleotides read TGTGCCATCAGTGAGTTCCGACTGGCGGGGGGCACAGATACGCAGTATTTT.

The CDR3, as DNA: TGTGCCAGCAGCGAGCCAGGCATTAATTCACCCCTCCACTTT. Translated: CASSEPGINSPLHF. The chain uses TRBV9 and TRBJ1-6; D call uncertain. Per germline, CDR1 SGDLS and CDR2 YYNGEE. V shed 3 bases and J shed 6 bases, with 10 bases lying between them. The CDR3 is made up of 14 amino acids.

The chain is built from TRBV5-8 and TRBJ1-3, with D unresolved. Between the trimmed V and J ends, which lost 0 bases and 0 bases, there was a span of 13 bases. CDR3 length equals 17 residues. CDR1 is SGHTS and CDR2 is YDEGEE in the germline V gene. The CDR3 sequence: CASSLVGEEPSGNTIYF. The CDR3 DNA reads TGTGCCAGCAGCTTGGTTGGAGAAGAACCCTCTGGAAACACCATATATTTT.

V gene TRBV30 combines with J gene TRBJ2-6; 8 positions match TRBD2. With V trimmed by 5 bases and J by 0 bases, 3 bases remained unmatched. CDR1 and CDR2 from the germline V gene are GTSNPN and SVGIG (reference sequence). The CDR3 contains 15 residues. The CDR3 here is CAWAGGSSGANVLTF. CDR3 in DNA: TGTGCCTGGGCGGGGGGATCCTCTGGGGCCAACGTCCTGACTTTC.

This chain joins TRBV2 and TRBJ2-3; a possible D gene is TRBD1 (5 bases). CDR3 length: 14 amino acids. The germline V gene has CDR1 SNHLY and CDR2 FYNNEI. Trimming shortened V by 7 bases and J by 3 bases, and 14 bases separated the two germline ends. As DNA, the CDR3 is TGTGCCAGCACCCAGGGTTTTAATACAGATACGCAGTATTTT. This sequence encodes CASTQGFNTDTQYF.

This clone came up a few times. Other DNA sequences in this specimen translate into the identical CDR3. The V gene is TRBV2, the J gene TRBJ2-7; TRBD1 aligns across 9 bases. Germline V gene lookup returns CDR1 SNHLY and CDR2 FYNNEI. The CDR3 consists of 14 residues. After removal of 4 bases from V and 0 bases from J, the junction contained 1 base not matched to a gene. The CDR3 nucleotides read TGTGCCAGCAGTGTGACAGGGGGCTCCTACGAGCAGTACTTC. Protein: CASSVTGGSYEQYF.

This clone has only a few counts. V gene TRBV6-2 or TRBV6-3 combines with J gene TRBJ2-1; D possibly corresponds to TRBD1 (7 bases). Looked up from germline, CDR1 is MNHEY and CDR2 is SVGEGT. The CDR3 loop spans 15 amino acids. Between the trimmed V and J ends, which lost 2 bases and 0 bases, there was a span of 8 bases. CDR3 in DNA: TGTGCCAGCAGTTACCAGGGGGGCTCCTACAATGAGCAGTTCTTC. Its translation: CASSYQGGSYNEQFF.

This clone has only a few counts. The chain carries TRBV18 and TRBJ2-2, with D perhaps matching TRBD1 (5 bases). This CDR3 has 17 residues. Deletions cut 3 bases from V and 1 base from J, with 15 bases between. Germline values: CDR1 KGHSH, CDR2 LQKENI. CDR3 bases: TGTGCCAGCTCACCTCTCCCAGGGTCACAGAACACCGGGGAGCTGTTTTTT. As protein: CASSPLPGSQNTGELFF.

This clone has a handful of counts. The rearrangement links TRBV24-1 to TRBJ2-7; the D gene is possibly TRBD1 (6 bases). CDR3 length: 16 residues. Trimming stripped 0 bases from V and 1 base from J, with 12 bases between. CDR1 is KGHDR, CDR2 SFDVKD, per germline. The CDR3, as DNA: TGTGCCACCAGTGATTTGTGGGGGCCGGCTTCCTACGAGCAGTACTTC. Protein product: CATSDLWGPASYEQYF.

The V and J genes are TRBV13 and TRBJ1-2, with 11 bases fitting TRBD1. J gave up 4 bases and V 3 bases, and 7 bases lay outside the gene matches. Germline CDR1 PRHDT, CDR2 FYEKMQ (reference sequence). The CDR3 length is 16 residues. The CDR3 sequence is CASSLGLGTGGYGYTF. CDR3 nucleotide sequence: TGTGCCAGCAGCTTGGGCCTAGGGACAGGGGGCTATGGCTACACCTTC.

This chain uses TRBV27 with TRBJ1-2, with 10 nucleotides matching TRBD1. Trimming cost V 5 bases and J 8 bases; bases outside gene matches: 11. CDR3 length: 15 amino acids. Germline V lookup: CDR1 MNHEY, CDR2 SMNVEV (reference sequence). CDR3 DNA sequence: TGTGCCAGCAGTCCTACCCCGGGGACAGGGGAAGGCTACACCTTC. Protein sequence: CASSPTPGTGEGYTF.

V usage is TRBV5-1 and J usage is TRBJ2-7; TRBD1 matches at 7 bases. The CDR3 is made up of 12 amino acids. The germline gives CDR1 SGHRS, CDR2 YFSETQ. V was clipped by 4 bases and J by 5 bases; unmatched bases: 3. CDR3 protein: CASSKGQNEQYF. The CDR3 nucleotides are TGCGCCAGCAGCAAGGGACAGAACGAGCAGTACTTC.

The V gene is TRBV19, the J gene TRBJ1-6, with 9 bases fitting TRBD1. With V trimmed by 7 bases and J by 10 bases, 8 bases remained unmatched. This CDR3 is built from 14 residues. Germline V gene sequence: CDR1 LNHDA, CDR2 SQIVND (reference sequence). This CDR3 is CASKFWDRDSPLHF. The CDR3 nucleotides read TGTGCCAGTAAGTTTTGGGACAGGGACTCACCCCTCCACTTT.

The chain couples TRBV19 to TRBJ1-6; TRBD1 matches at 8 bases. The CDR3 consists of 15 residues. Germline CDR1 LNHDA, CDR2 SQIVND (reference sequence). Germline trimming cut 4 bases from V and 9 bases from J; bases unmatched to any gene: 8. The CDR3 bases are TGTGCCAGTAGTAGGCTGACAGGGGTTGGTTCACCCCTCCACTTT. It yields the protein CASSRLTGVGSPLHF.

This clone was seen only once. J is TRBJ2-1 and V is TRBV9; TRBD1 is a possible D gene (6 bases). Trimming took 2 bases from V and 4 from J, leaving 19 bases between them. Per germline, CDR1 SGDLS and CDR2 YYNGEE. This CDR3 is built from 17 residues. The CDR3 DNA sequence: TGTGCCAGCAGCGTCCATACCGCGACAGGTCCATACAATGAGCAGTTCTTC. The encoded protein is CASSVHTATGPYNEQFF.

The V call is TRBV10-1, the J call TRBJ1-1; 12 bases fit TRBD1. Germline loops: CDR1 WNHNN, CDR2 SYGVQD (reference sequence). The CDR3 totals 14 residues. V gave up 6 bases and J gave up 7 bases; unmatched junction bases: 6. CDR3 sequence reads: CASRGQGAADEAFF. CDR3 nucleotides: TGCGCCAGCAGGGGACAGGGGGCGGCGGATGAAGCTTTCTTT.

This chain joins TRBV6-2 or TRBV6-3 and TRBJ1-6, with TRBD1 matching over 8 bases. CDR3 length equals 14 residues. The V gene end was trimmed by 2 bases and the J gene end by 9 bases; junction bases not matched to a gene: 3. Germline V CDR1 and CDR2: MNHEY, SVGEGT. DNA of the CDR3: TGTGCCAGCAGTTACGGACAGGGAGGTTCACCCCTCCACTTT. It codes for CASSYGQGGSPLHF.

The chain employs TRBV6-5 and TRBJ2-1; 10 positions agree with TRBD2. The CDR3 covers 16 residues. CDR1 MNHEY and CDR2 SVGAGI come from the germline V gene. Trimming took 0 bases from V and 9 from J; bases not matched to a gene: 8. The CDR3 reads CASSYSVSGGAGEQFF. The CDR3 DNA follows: TGTGCCAGCAGTTACTCGGTCAGCGGGGGGGCCGGTGAGCAGTTCTTC.

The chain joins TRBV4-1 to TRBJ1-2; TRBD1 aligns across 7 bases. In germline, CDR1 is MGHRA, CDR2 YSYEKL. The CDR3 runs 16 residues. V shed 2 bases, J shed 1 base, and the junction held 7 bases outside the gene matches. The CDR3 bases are TGCGCCAGCAGCCAACCCCGACAGGGAAATAACTATGGCTACACCTTC. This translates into CASSQPRQGNNYGYTF.

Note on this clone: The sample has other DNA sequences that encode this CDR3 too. The CDR3 region has the DNA TGTGCCAGCAGCAGACGACAGGGGTATACTGAAGCTTTCTTT. Amino acid sequence: CASSRRQGYTEAFF. V is TRBV7-8 and J is TRBJ1-1; 8 bases agree with TRBD1. There are 14 residues in the CDR3. The germline CDR1 and CDR2 sequences are SGHVS and FQNEAQ. V dropped 5 bases and J dropped 5; count of bases not matched to a gene: 7.

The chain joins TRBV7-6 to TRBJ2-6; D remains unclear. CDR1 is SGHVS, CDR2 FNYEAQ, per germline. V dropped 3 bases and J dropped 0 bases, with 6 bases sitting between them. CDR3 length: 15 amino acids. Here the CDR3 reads CASSFGSSGANVLTF. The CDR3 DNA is TGTGCCAGCAGCTTTGGCAGCTCTGGGGCCAACGTCCTGACTTTC.

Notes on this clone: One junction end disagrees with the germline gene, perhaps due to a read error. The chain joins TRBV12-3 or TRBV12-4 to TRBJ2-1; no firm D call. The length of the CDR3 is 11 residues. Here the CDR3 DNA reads TGTGCCAGCAGTTCCTTCAATGAGCAGTTCTTC. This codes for CASSSFNEQFF.

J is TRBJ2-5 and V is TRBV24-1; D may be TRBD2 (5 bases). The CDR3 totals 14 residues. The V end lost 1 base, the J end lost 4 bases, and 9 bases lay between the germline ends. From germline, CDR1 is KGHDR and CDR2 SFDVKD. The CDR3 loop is CATSDFEGTETQYF. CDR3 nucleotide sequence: TGTGCCACCAGTGATTTCGAGGGAACAGAGACCCAGTACTTC.

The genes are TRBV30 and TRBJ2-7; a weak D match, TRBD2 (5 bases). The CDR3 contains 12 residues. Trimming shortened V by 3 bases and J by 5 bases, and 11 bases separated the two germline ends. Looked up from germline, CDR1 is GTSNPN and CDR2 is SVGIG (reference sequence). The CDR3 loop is CAWSGDSDEQYF. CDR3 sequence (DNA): TGTGCCTGGAGCGGGGATTCGGACGAGCAGTACTTC.

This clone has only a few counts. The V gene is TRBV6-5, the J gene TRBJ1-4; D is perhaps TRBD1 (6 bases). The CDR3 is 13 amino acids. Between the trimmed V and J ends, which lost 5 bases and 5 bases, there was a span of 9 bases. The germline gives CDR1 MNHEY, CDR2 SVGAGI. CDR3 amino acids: CASSRQANEKLFF. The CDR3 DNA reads TGTGCCAGCAGTCGACAGGCCAATGAAAAACTGTTTTTT.

CDR3 protein: CASSSLTYSPLHF. The CDR3 region has the DNA TGTGCCAGCAGCTCACTAACATATTCACCCCTCCACTTT. The chain uses TRBV12-3 or TRBV12-4 and TRBJ1-6, with unresolved D. The CDR3 is 13 residues long. Trimming took 6 bases from V and 8 from J, leaving 11 bases between them.